These 8 T cell receptor beta chains share one sample of origin, sequenced in a study of blood T cell repertoires in COVID-19. Repertoires were generated with immunoSEQ multiplex PCR, while TCRdb's copy carries only in-frame clones and drops some. This table holds 270,000 or so clones, 84% found once. Input material: peripheral blood. Source of these receptors: a human donor in a cohort sampled during active COVID-19.

The chain links TRBV4-2 to TRBJ2-5; D is possibly TRBD1 (6 bases). V was shortened by 1 base and J by 2 bases, with 14 bases between the two germline ends. The CDR3 has 16 amino acids. Germline CDR1 is LGHNA and CDR2 is YNFKEQ. The DNA for the CDR3 is TGTGCCAGCAGCCAAGGGCCGGCCAGGGGACAAGAGACCCAGTACTTC. This sequence encodes CASSQGPARGQETQYF.

This clone was observed once. The chain recombines TRBV7-6 with TRBJ1-2; no clear D. The CDR3 is made up of 15 amino acids. CDR1 and CDR2 (germline): SGHVS, FNYEAQ. V was shortened by 1 base and J by 6 bases, with 15 bases between the two germline ends. The CDR3 DNA sequence: TGTGCCAGCAGCTTAGTTCCGGGTAGTGCGAATGGCTACACCTTC. Encoded protein: CASSLVPGSANGYTF.

V usage is TRBV7-9 and J usage is TRBJ1-6; no definite D call. From germline, CDR1 is SEHNR and CDR2 FQNEAQ (reference sequence). V lost 3 bases, J lost 12 bases, and 9 bases lay in between. The CDR3 sequence is 12 residues long. CDR3 amino acids: CASSFQEGPLHF. The CDR3 DNA sequence: TGTGCCAGCAGCTTTCAGGAGGGACCCCTCCACTTT.

This chain uses TRBV7-9 with TRBJ2-3; 8 nucleotides match TRBD2. This CDR3 is built from 16 residues. V gave up 7 bases and J gave up 3 bases; unmatched junction bases: 12. Germline CDR1 SEHNR, CDR2 FQNEAQ (reference sequence). CDR3 region: CASTTGGAVRTDTQYF. CDR3 in DNA: TGTGCCAGCACCACCGGGGGGGCGGTGAGGACAGATACGCAGTATTTT.

J is TRBJ2-7 and V is TRBV10-3; TRBD1 matches 9 bases. The germline CDR1 and CDR2 sequences are ENHRY and SYGVKD. The CDR3 is 13 residues long. V trimming: 6 bases; J trimming: 4 bases; junction bases outside the gene matches: 4. The CDR3 sequence: CAISRDRVYEQYF. For the CDR3, the DNA is TGTGCCATCAGCCGGGACAGGGTTTACGAGCAGTACTTC.

The rearrangement links TRBV2 to TRBJ1-1; TRBD1 aligns across 8 bases. V was clipped by 8 bases and J by 5 bases; unmatched bases: 10. CDR1 and CDR2 from the germline V gene are SNHLY and FYNNEI. The CDR3 length is 14 residues. CDR3 region: CASGRTGGGTEAFF. CDR3 nucleotides: TGTGCCAGCGGAAGAACAGGGGGGGGAACTGAAGCTTTCTTT.

This rearrangement joins TRBV3-1 (or the pseudogene TRBV3-2) to TRBJ2-3, with D tentatively TRBD2 (6 bases). This CDR3 contains 17 residues. V lost 0 bases, J lost 0 bases, and 13 bases lay in between. The germline gives CDR1 LGHDT, CDR2 YNNKEL (reference sequence). The CDR3 DNA sequence: TGTGCCAGCAGCCAAGATCCGGGGACTCTTAGCACAGATACGCAGTATTTT. This translates into CASSQDPGTLSTDTQYF.

The V gene is TRBV2, the J gene TRBJ2-1; D may be TRBD2 (5 bases). The CDR3 loop spans 14 amino acids. Germline CDR1 SNHLY, CDR2 FYNNEI. V was pared by 1 base and J by 6 bases, with 10 bases between. CDR3 region: CASSEEQRTNEQFF. The CDR3 bases are TGTGCCAGCAGTGAAGAGCAGCGGACCAATGAGCAGTTCTTC.